This TCR beta chain was identified in a study of blood T cell repertoires in COVID-19. In the study overall: The origin of the acute and convalescent COVID-19 samples was the United States, Italy and Spain. PBMCs, B-cell-depleted T cells, or T cells were the source of the cDNA or gDNA that made up the material.

Original analysis: Amplifying reference gene primers gave estimates of nucleated cell counts. Profiling relied on immunoSEQ multiplex PCR, and the TCRdb table lists in-frame clones only, not all of them. V, J and clone size were drawn from that table, and D and trimming were deduced from the DNA. The sample has tens of thousands of clones, about 77% seen once. There are 20 residues in the CDR3. The V gene's germline CDR1 is MDHEN and CDR2 SYDVKM. The germline V and J ends were trimmed by 5 bases and 4 bases, with 33 bases remaining between them. The receptor was isolated from a man between 60 and 75 years old with acute or convalescent COVID-19. Sequencing was performed on peripheral blood. The V and J genes are TRBV28 and TRBJ2-7, with D possibly matching TRBD1 (5 bases). In DNA form, the CDR3 reads TGTGCCAGCAGTCCTTTGTTCTTGATCGGTAAGGTGTACAGGTCTTACGAGCAGTACTTC. Translation: CASSPLFLIGKVYRSYEQYF. The full variable domain, completed using reference TRBV28 and TRBJ2-7, is DVKVTQSSRYLVKRTGEKVFLECVQDMDHENMFWYRQDPGLGLRLIYFSYDVKMKEKGDIPEGYSVSREKKERFSLILESASTNQTSMYLCASSPLFLIGKVYRSYEQYFGPGTRLTVT.